This entry concerns a single T cell receptor beta chain. Its antigen is not identified. The CDR3 runs 13 residues. The germline CDR1 and CDR2 sequences are SGHRS and YFSETQ. V lost 2 bases and J lost 3, with 7 bases in between. This sample is part of a study of T-cell memory formation after mild COVID-19. For the study at large: Clustering of TCRs was largely donor specific. General observations from the study: Mostly located in CM and EM were contracting CD4+ clones, with contracting CD8+ clones located in EMRA. There was a balanced CD4/CD8 profile in clones contracting day 15 to 85, and later expanders leaned CD4+.

5'RACE primed at constant segments yielded TCR alpha and TCR beta cDNA libraries bearing sample barcodes and UMIs. TCRdb re-analysed the 5' RACE reads in MiXCR, keeping a single row per CDR3 protein. The sample yields some 48,000 distinct CDR3 sequences, 9% to 15% seen once. This receptor was identified in a man aged 18 to 29 who had mild COVID-19 (a few samples of this study predate the infection). Cell type and time point are not known. What was sequenced was PBMCs or a T cell subset sorted from them (not recorded which). This sequence joins TRBV5-1 and TRBJ2-3; D is ambiguous. The CDR3 spells CASSFLATDTQYF. CDR3 nucleotide sequence: TGCGCCAGCAGCTTCTTAGCTACAGATACGCAGTATTTT.